The present TCR beta chain was sequenced within a study of OX40 agonist ivuxolimab in advanced cancers. The study, taken as a whole, reports: The study found that CD8+ T cells averaged more expanded clones than CD4+. Relatively little clonal expansion, among the lowest observed, appeared in partial responders at 0.1-3.0 mg/kg.

TCRdb's copy holds only in-frame clones and misses some; the assay was immunoSEQ multiplex PCR. The data hold around 43,000 clones, with around nine tenths observed a single time. To note about this clone: Its antigen remains unidentified.

Germline V gives CDR1 SGHKS, CDR2 YYEKEE (reference sequence). V dropped 3 bases and J dropped 0 bases, with 21 bases sitting between them. The CDR3 runs 18 residues. The source material was CD4+ or CD8+ T cells sorted from blood, sampled in a trial of the OX40 agonist ivuxolimab. The receptor was isolated from an adult with an advanced solid tumor such as melanoma, head and neck, liver or kidney cancer. The J gene is TRBJ1-1, the V gene TRBV5-5; D might be TRBD1 (5 bases). The CDR3 sequence: CASSYLTGTASMNTEAFF. DNA for the CDR3: TGTGCCAGCAGCTACCTCACCGGGACGGCCTCGATGAACACTGAAGCTTTCTTT.